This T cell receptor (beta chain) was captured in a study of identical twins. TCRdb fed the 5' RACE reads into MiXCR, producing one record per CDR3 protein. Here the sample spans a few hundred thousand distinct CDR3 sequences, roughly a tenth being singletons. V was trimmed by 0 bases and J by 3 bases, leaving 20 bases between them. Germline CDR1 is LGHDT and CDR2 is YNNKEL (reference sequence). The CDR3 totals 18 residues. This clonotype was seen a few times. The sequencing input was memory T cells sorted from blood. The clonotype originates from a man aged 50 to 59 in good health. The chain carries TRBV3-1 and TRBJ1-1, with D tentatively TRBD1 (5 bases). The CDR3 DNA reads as TGTGCCAGCAGCCAAGAAGGGTCTGTGTTGGGACCGGACACTGAAGCTTTCTTT. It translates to CASSQEGSVLGPDTEAFF.